Below are 27 T cell receptor beta chains sequenced from a single sample in a study of shared clonotypes between healthy human individuals. The data were produced by immunoSEQ multiplex PCR, yet TCRdb's version contains in-frame clones alone and is incomplete. Of about 2.3 million clones listed, over 90% are singletons. Source material: naive CD4+ T cells from PBMCs. As for subset: CD45RA+ positively selected. Receptors were obtained from a young man in good health. Some clones in this sample may be carry-over from other donors' samples.

The chain carries TRBV6-1 and TRBJ2-7, with D possibly matching TRBD1 (6 bases). Germline V gives CDR1 MNHNS, CDR2 SASEGT. Deletions cut 8 bases from V and 1 base from J, with 18 bases between. This CDR3 is built from 15 residues. CDR3 nucleotides: TGTGCCAGCGCGTGGACAGTAGAGGCGTCCTACGAGCAGTACTTC. It codes for CASAWTVEASYEQYF.

The chain uses TRBV19 and TRBJ1-5; perhaps TRBD1 as D (5 bases). Trimming shortened V by 7 bases and J by 0 bases, and 7 bases separated the two germline ends. Germline loops: CDR1 LNHDA, CDR2 SQIVND (reference sequence). CDR3 length equals 13 residues. CDR3 region: CASNRGSNQPQHF. CDR3 nucleotides: TGTGCCAGTAATAGGGGTAGCAATCAGCCCCAGCATTTT.

The chain employs TRBV7-2 and TRBJ1-2; TRBD1 agrees at 10 bases. Germline V gene lookup returns CDR1 SGHTA and CDR2 FQGNSA. The CDR3 length is 16 residues. With 5 bases clipped from V and 8 bases from J, the junction kept 14 bases outside the gene matches. CDR3 bases: TGTGCCAGCAGCGCTCAATGGGGACAGGGGCGAGGCGGCTACACCTTC. Translation gives CASSAQWGQGRGGYTF.

Concerning this clone: Other DNA variants within this sample encode the same CDR3. This CDR3 reads CASSVSGDSYNEQFF. The CDR3 DNA reads TGTGCCAGCAGCGTCTCGGGTGACTCCTACAATGAGCAGTTCTTC. The rearrangement joins TRBV9 to TRBJ2-1; D ambiguous. Deletions cut 2 bases from V and 0 bases from J, with 9 bases between. CDR1 and CDR2 from the germline V gene are SGDLS and YYNGEE. The CDR3 runs 15 residues.

This clone was picked up one time. The chain links TRBV5-1 to TRBJ1-2, with 9 bases identical to TRBD1. Germline V lookup: CDR1 SGHRS, CDR2 YFSETQ. The CDR3 contains 16 residues. The junction had 9 bases not matched to a gene; V was cut back by 5 bases and J by 1 base. CDR3 protein: CASRTGTGSLNYGYTF. Here the CDR3 DNA reads TGCGCCAGCAGGACCGGGACAGGGTCTCTTAACTATGGCTACACCTTC.

This rearrangement joins TRBV15 to TRBJ1-5, with TRBD1 identical over 10 bases. Germline trimming cut 0 bases from V and 6 bases from J; bases unmatched to any gene: 8. The V gene's germline CDR1 is LNHNV and CDR2 YYDKDF (reference sequence). The CDR3 is 17 residues long. The CDR3 region is CATSRDREDRGSQPQHF. CDR3 bases: TGTGCCACCAGCAGAGATCGGGAGGACAGGGGGAGTCAGCCCCAGCATTTT. The whole variable domain, filled in from reference TRBV15 and TRBJ1-5, reads DAMVIQNPRYQVTQFGKPVTLSCSQTLNHNVMYWYQQKSSQAPKLLFHYYDKDFNNEADTPDNFQSRRPNTSFCFLDIRSPGLGDTAMYLCATSRDREDRGSQPQHFGDGTRLSIL.

This sequence joins TRBV30 and TRBJ1-1, with D perhaps matching TRBD1 (5 bases). Germline CDR1 and CDR2: GTSNPN and SVGIG (reference sequence). This CDR3 contains 19 residues. V lost 2 bases and J lost 5, with 30 bases in between. CDR3: CAWSLRLPRDGHWRTEAFF. CDR3 nucleotide sequence: TGTGCCTGGAGTCTCCGCCTACCGAGGGACGGCCATTGGCGGACTGAAGCTTTCTTT. Full variable domain (remainder filled in from reference TRBV30 and TRBJ1-1): SQTIHQWPATLVQPVGSPLSLECTVEGTSNPNLYWYRQAAGRGLQLLFYSVGIGQISSEVPQNLSASRPQDRQFILSSKKLLLSDSGFYLCAWSLRLPRDGHWRTEAFFGQGTRLTVV.

The genes are TRBV10-3 and TRBJ2-5; 11 positions agree with TRBD1. Germline V gene sequence: CDR1 ENHRY, CDR2 SYGVKD. Trimming at V came to 6 bases and at J to 2 bases, leaving 5 bases not matched to a gene. The CDR3 is 15 residues long. The CDR3 coding sequence is TGTGCCATCAGGATGGGGACAGGGGGTCAAGAGACCCAGTACTTC. This sequence encodes CAIRMGTGGQETQYF.

The chain links TRBV6-1 to TRBJ1-5; 10 bases agree with TRBD1. Losses at the gene ends were 3 bases for V and 5 bases for J; bases not matched to a gene: 10. Germline assignment: CDR1 MNHNS and CDR2 SASEGT. CDR3 length: 17 amino acids. CDR3 bases: TGTGCCAGCAGTGAGGTCGTCGGGGACAGGGGTCATCAGCCCCAGCATTTT. It translates to CASSEVVGDRGHQPQHF.

Worth noting for this clone: The sample carries other DNA sequences with the same CDR3. This rearrangement joins TRBV5-1 to TRBJ2-5; D may match TRBD1 or TRBD2 (5 bases each). Germline V gives CDR1 SGHRS, CDR2 YFSETQ. V was trimmed by 3 bases and J by 2 bases, leaving 8 bases between them. The CDR3 is 13 residues long. The CDR3 nucleotides read TGCGCCAGCAGCTCCGGGACGCAAGAGACCCAGTACTTC. It codes for CASSSGTQETQYF.

Turning to this clone: The conserved final phenylalanine or tryptophan is absent from the CDR3, which likely points to a read error. J is TRBJ2-7 and V is TRBV18, with D unclear. The length of the CDR3 is 13 residues. Germline assignment: CDR1 KGHSH and CDR2 LQKENI. Trimming took off 3 bases at V and 1 base at J, with 7 bases between the two ends. In nucleotides, the CDR3 is TGTGCCAGCTCACCTACAGTTTCCTACGAGCAGTACCTC. Protein sequence: CASSPTVSYEQYL.

This chain connects TRBV6-5 to TRBJ2-7; 7 bases line up with TRBD1. The germline gives CDR1 MNHEY, CDR2 SVGAGI. V lost 6 bases, J lost 3 bases, and 8 bases stayed unmatched. The CDR3 has 14 residues. CDR3 protein: CASRPRQGFYEQYF. The DNA of the CDR3 is TGTGCCAGCAGGCCTCGACAGGGTTTCTACGAGCAGTACTTC.

The count of this clone is one. The genes are TRBV5-4 and TRBJ1-1; perhaps TRBD1 as D (6 bases). V gave up 6 bases and J gave up 0 bases, with 15 bases separating them. CDR1 is SGHNT, CDR2 YYREEE, per germline (reference sequence). The length of the CDR3 is 15 residues. CDR3 DNA: TGTGCCAGCACTCCCCCGGACAGCCTGAACACTGAAGCTTTCTTT. This gives the protein CASTPPDSLNTEAFF.

V usage is TRBV6-1 and J usage is TRBJ1-1; D remains unclear. Trimming stripped 6 bases from V and 5 bases from J, with 16 bases between. Germline CDR1 MNHNS, CDR2 SASEGT. The CDR3 loop spans 14 amino acids. CDR3 DNA: TGTGCCAGCAGCTCTACCCGCTCGGGAACTGAAGCTTTCTTT. It specifies CASSSTRSGTEAFF.

This sequence joins TRBV19 and TRBJ1-2; D unresolved. This CDR3 is 13 amino acids long. Germline V gene data show CDR1 as LNHDA and CDR2 as SQIVND (reference sequence). V was trimmed by 3 bases and J by 5 bases, leaving 10 bases between them. The CDR3 DNA is TGTGCCAGTAGTATCCGGCACGGGTATGGCTACACCTTC. Its protein is CASSIRHGYGYTF. Full variable domain (rest looked up from reference TRBV19 and TRBJ1-2): DGGITQSPKYLFRKEGQNVTLSCEQNLNHDAMYWYRQDPGQGLRLIYYSQIVNDFQKGDIAEGYSVSREKKESFPLTVTSAQKNPTAFYLCASSIRHGYGYTFGSGTRLTVV.

This clone was seen only a few times. This rearrangement joins TRBV30 to TRBJ1-3, with D uncertain. V gave up 2 bases and J gave up 8 bases, with 10 bases separating them. CDR1 is GTSNPN and CDR2 is SVGIG in the germline V gene (reference sequence). The CDR3 is made up of 12 amino acids. The chain's CDR3 is CAWSPGMDTIYF. The CDR3 nucleotides read TGTGCCTGGAGTCCGGGAATGGACACCATATATTTT.

J is TRBJ2-5 and V is TRBV4-2; 7 nucleotides match TRBD2. V shed 3 bases, J shed 2 bases, and the junction held 12 bases outside the gene matches. The CDR3 extends over 17 amino acids. Germline V gene lookup returns CDR1 LGHNA and CDR2 YNFKEQ. CDR3 coding DNA: TGTGCCAGCAGCCAGGCGACCTGGGGGGGAGGACAAGAGACCCAGTACTTC. As protein: CASSQATWGGGQETQYF.

The sample holds one count of this clone. The chain links TRBV5-4 to TRBJ2-1; tentatively, D is TRBD2 (5 bases). V lost 2 bases and J lost 7, with 13 bases in between. CDR1 is SGHNT and CDR2 is YYREEE in the germline V gene (reference sequence). The CDR3 runs to 14 residues. The CDR3 nucleotides are TGTGCCAGCAGCTTAACCAAGACGGGAAATGAGCAGTTCTTC. Protein product: CASSLTKTGNEQFF.

In DNA form, the CDR3 reads TGTGCCAGCAGCGTCGACGGTAGCACAGATACGCAGTATTTT. Translated, it gives CASSVDGSTDTQYF. The chain joins TRBV5-4 to TRBJ2-3, with D uncertain. Germline CDR1 SGHNT, CDR2 YYREEE (reference sequence). Trimming took off 4 bases at V and 0 bases at J, with 9 bases between the two ends. This CDR3 spans 14 amino acids.

The chain carries TRBV5-1 and TRBJ2-1; D perhaps matches TRBD2 (6 bases). The CDR3 covers 15 residues. V lost 1 base, J lost 2 bases, and 10 bases lay in between. Germline V gene sequence: CDR1 SGHRS, CDR2 YFSETQ. The CDR3 reads CASSLTSWAYNEQFF. The CDR3 bases are TGCGCCAGCAGCTTGACTAGCTGGGCCTACAATGAGCAGTTCTTC.

Comments on this clone: The identical CDR3 is also encoded by other nucleotide sequences in the sample. The gene calls are TRBV15 and TRBJ1-5; D not certain. The CDR3 has 14 residues. Germline V CDR1 and CDR2: LNHNV, YYDKDF (reference sequence). The V end lost 1 base, the J end lost 4 bases, and 8 bases lay between the germline ends. The CDR3 bases are TGTGCCACCAGCAGAGCCGTGGGAAATCAGCCCCAGCATTTT. It codes for CATSRAVGNQPQHF.

The chain couples TRBV6-5 to TRBJ2-1; no clear D. The CDR3 is made up of 15 amino acids. V gave up 6 bases and J gave up 8 bases, with 20 bases separating them. CDR1 is MNHEY, CDR2 SVGAGI, per germline. CDR3 protein: CASRGSRSPRHEQFF. The CDR3 DNA reads as TGTGCCAGCAGGGGCAGTAGGTCACCTAGACATGAGCAGTTCTTC.

J is TRBJ2-2 and V is TRBV9; perhaps TRBD2 as D (6 bases). The V end lost 5 bases, the J end lost 4 bases, and 18 bases lay between the germline ends. The CDR3 covers 16 residues. Germline CDR1 reads SGDLS; CDR2 reads YYNGEE. The CDR3 DNA follows: TGTGCCAGCAGGTCCGTTGGAGGGTTGGGCACCGGGGAGCTGTTTTTT. It yields the protein CASRSVGGLGTGELFF.

The chain employs TRBV7-2 and TRBJ2-1, with D unresolved. Trimming removed 1 base at V and 9 bases at J, with 13 bases between. Germline CDR1 SGHTA, CDR2 FQGNSA. This CDR3 region has 14 residues. This CDR3 is CASSLEAAGGEQFF. CDR3 nucleotides: TGTGCCAGCAGCTTAGAGGCGGCCGGTGGTGAGCAGTTCTTC.

This clone has a handful of counts. The V gene is TRBV28, the J gene TRBJ2-2; TRBD1 or TRBD2 may be the D gene (6 bases each). The germline CDR1 and CDR2 sequences are MDHEN and SYDVKM. CDR3 length: 15 amino acids. The V end lost 9 bases, the J end lost 9 bases, and 23 bases lay between the germline ends. This CDR3 reads CASSPGAGEARELFF. The CDR3 DNA reads as TGTGCCAGTTCCCCGGGGGCCGGGGAAGCCCGGGAGCTGTTTTTT.

The V call is TRBV4-2, the J call TRBJ2-4, with 7 bases identical to TRBD2. The CDR3 has 17 amino acids. J gave up 6 bases and V 0 bases, and 11 bases lay outside the gene matches. Germline V gene sequence: CDR1 LGHNA, CDR2 YNFKEQ. The CDR3 sequence: CASSQEVRYGRRNIQYF. For the CDR3, the DNA is TGTGCCAGCAGCCAAGAAGTCCGGTACGGGAGGAGAAACATTCAGTACTTC.

The V and J genes are TRBV30 and TRBJ1-2; a possible D gene is TRBD1 (5 bases). The V end lost 4 bases, the J end lost 4 bases, and 10 bases lay between the germline ends. The CDR3 covers 12 residues. Germline assignment: CDR1 GTSNPN and CDR2 SVGIG (reference sequence). CDR3 bases: TGTGCCTGGATTGGGGGTTTCTATGGCTACACCTTC. Residues: CAWIGGFYGYTF.